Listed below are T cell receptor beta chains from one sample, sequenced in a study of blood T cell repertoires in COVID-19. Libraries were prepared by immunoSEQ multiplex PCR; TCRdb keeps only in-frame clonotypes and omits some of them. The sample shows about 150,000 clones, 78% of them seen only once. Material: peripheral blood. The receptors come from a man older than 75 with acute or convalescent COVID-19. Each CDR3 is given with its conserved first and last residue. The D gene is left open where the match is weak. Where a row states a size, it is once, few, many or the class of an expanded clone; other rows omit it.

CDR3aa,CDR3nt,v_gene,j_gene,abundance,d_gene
CASSPGGLAGGGEQFF,TGTGCCAGCAGCCCTGGAGGTCTAGCGGGGGGTGGCGAGCAGTTCTTC,TRBV3-1/TRBV3-2,TRBJ2-1,.,TRBD2
CASSDTGNTEAFF,TGCGCCAGCAGCGACACCGGGAACACTGAAGCTTTCTTT,TRBV5-1,TRBJ1-1,.,.
CASSIRGGSTEAFF,TGTGCCAGTAGTATCCGGGGGGGGAGCACTGAAGCTTTCTTT,TRBV19,TRBJ1-1,few,.
CASSFLVSAAGDPQETQYF,TGTGCCAGCAGTTTCCTCGTCTCGGCGGCGGGGGACCCCCAAGAGACCCAGTACTTC,TRBV28,TRBJ2-5,many,TRBD2
CAMGTGVQNTEAFF,TGTGCCATGGGGACAGGGGTTCAGAACACTGAAGCTTTCTTT,TRBV10-3,TRBJ1-1,many,TRBD1
CASSSQTDGYTF,TGTGCCAGCAGCTCGCAGACAGATGGCTACACCTTC,TRBV7-9,TRBJ1-2,.,.
CASSSLTGGRSGYTF,TGTGCCAGCAGTTCCCTGACAGGAGGTAGGAGTGGCTACACCTTC,TRBV28,TRBJ1-2,.,.
CASSLQGDQETQYF,TGCGCCAGCAGCTTGCAGGGGGATCAAGAGACCCAGTACTTC,TRBV5-1,TRBJ2-5,once,TRBD1
CASSAGGVGGTIAEAFF,TGTGCCAGCAGCGCCGGTGGGGTGGGTGGGACTATAGCTGAAGCTTTCTTT,TRBV7-9,TRBJ1-1,.,.
CSVEGPRQGAGGYTF,TGCAGCGTTGAAGGCCCCCGACAGGGGGCGGGGGGCTACACCTTC,TRBV29-1,TRBJ1-2,.,TRBD1
CASIGTTNTGELFF,TGTGCCAGTATTGGGACAACGAACACCGGGGAGCTGTTTTTT,TRBV19,TRBJ2-2,few,.
CASSLADRAQTQYF,TGTGCCAGCAGCTTAGCCGACAGGGCCCAGACCCAGTACTTC,TRBV11-2,TRBJ2-5,once,TRBD1
CASMTGGRNTGELFF,TGTGCCAGCATGACAGGGGGCAGGAACACCGGGGAGCTGTTTTTT,TRBV6-5,TRBJ2-2,.,TRBD1
CASSLGGPKLFF,TGTGCCAGCAGCTTAGGTGGGCCAAAACTGTTTTTT,TRBV7-6,TRBJ1-4,.,.
CASSPDSTEAFF,TGTGCCAGCAGCCCCGACAGCACTGAAGCTTTCTTT,TRBV12-3/TRBV12-4,TRBJ1-1,once,.
CASSSALLATNEKLFF,TGTGCCAGCAGTTCCGCCCTACTTGCAACTAATGAAAAACTGTTTTTT,TRBV28,TRBJ1-4,.,.
CASSYVRGSSYNEQFF,TGTGCCAGCAGCTACGTCAGGGGCAGCTCCTACAATGAGCAGTTCTTC,TRBV5-8,TRBJ2-1,.,.
CAWVTGYGYTF,TGTGCCTGGGTGACAGGCTATGGCTACACCTTC,TRBV30,TRBJ1-2,.,.
CSVAQALNTEAFF,TGCAGCGTTGCCCAAGCTCTGAACACTGAAGCTTTCTTT,TRBV29-1,TRBJ1-1,.,.
CASSLGTSFETQYF,TGTGCCAGCAGCTTAGGGACTAGCTTCGAGACCCAGTACTTC,TRBV7-2,TRBJ2-5,.,TRBD2
CATSRAGTEEGYTF,TGTGCCACCAGCAGAGCCGGGACAGAGGAGGGCTACACCTTC,TRBV15,TRBJ1-2,.,TRBD1
CASSQRSAGAGELFF,TGCGCCAGCAGTCAGAGGTCAGCGGGGGCCGGGGAGCTGTTTTTT,TRBV4-1,TRBJ2-2,many,TRBD2
CASSPQGSGNTIYF,TGTGCCAGCAGTCCGCAGGGCTCTGGAAACACCATATATTTT,TRBV6-6,TRBJ1-3,.,.
CASSPPSIGGELFF,TGTGCCAGCAGCCCTCCTTCAATCGGCGGGGAGCTGTTTTTT,TRBV7-7,TRBJ2-2,.,.
CASSPGQPPGTF,TGTGCCAGCAGTCCCGGACAGCCACCCGGCACCTTC,TRBV6-1,TRBJ1-2,once,.
CASSLWTGENTIYF,TGCGCCAGCAGCCTATGGACAGGGGAGAACACCATATATTTT,TRBV5-1,TRBJ1-3,.,TRBD1
CSVRATGTTEAFF,TGCAGCGTGAGAGCGACAGGGACCACTGAAGCTTTCTTT,TRBV29-1,TRBJ1-1,many,TRBD1
CASSSTGLAGQYEQYF,TGTGCCAGCAGCTCAACCGGACTAGCGGGCCAATACGAGCAGTACTTC,TRBV7-3,TRBJ2-7,.,TRBD2
CATSDYRLAGANTDTQYF,TGTGCCACCAGTGACTATAGACTAGCGGGGGCCAACACAGATACGCAGTATTTT,TRBV24-1,TRBJ2-3,.,TRBD2
CASSRDRATYNSPLHF,TGCGCCAGCAGCCGGGACAGGGCGACCTATAATTCACCCCTCCACTTT,TRBV5-1,TRBJ1-6,.,TRBD1
CASSPAGGGAGTDTQYF,TGTGCCAGCAGCCCTGCTGGAGGAGGGGCCGGCACAGATACGCAGTATTTT,TRBV5-4,TRBJ2-3,.,.
CASRQQDNSPLHF,TGTGCCAGTAGGCAACAGGATAATTCACCCCTCCACTTT,TRBV19,TRBJ1-6,.,.
CASRGLGGQGKSYEQYF,TGTGCCAGCAGGGGGCTCGGGGGACAGGGGAAATCTTACGAGCAGTACTTC,TRBV2,TRBJ2-7,.,TRBD1
CASSQGGGGIQYF,TGTGCCAGCAGCCAAGGAGGTGGAGGCATTCAGTACTTC,TRBV16,TRBJ2-4,.,.
CASSLSEGVGGYTF,TGCGCCAGCAGCTTGAGTGAGGGAGTCGGTGGCTACACCTTC,TRBV5-1,TRBJ1-2,few,.
CSVDGSLDKGAFF,TGCAGCGTTGATGGTAGTCTGGACAAAGGAGCTTTCTTT,TRBV29-1,TRBJ1-1,.,.
CASSDYLGGQRYGYTF,TGTGCCAGCAGTGACTATCTGGGGGGACAGCGCTATGGCTACACCTTC,TRBV6-4,TRBJ1-2,.,TRBD1
CASSVGQGAKEKLFF,TGTGCCAGCAGTGTGGGACAGGGGGCGAAAGAAAAACTGTTTTTT,TRBV6-4,TRBJ1-4,once,TRBD1
CASSYSDGNTDTQYF,TGTGCCAGCAGTTATTCGGACGGGAACACAGATACGCAGTATTTT,TRBV6-5,TRBJ2-3,.,.
CASSHRSTNEKLFF,TGTGCCAGCAGCCACCGAAGCACTAATGAAAAACTGTTTTTT,TRBV3-1/TRBV3-2,TRBJ1-4,.,.
CASSPEPLAGYTF,TGTGCCAGCAGCCCAGAACCTTTGGCAGGATACACCTTC,TRBV4-2,TRBJ1-2,.,.
CANPGQGAYNEQFF,TGTGCCAATCCGGGACAGGGGGCCTACAATGAGCAGTTCTTC,TRBV2,TRBJ2-1,.,TRBD1
CASSRLGTALSTDTQYF,TGTGCCAGCAGTCGGCTTGGGACAGCTCTTAGCACAGATACGCAGTATTTT,TRBV2,TRBJ2-3,few,TRBD1
CASSLEAGQGYGYTF,TGTGCCAGCAGCTTGGAGGCGGGGCAGGGATATGGCTACACCTTC,TRBV5-8,TRBJ1-2,.,.
CASAEVWNTEAFF,TGTGCCAGCGCGGAGGTTTGGAACACTGAAGCTTTCTTT,TRBV6-5,TRBJ1-1,.,.
CASSLEAQGNTQYF,TGTGCCAGCAGCTTGGAGGCACAGGGGAATACGCAGTATTTT,TRBV5-4,TRBJ2-3,.,TRBD1
CASSQEPDTEAFF,TGCGCCAGCAGCCAAGAGCCAGACACTGAAGCTTTCTTT,TRBV4-3,TRBJ1-1,few,.
CASSATSGGDNEQFF,TGTGCCAGCAGTGCCACTAGCGGGGGAGACAATGAGCAGTTCTTC,TRBV25-1,TRBJ2-1,.,TRBD2
CATSRDSAGQGSYEQYF,TGTGCCACCAGCAGAGATTCTGCGGGACAGGGCTCCTACGAGCAGTACTTC,TRBV15,TRBJ2-7,.,TRBD1
CASSLADHTGNTIYF,TGTGCCAGCAGTTTGGCGGATCACACTGGAAACACCATATATTTT,TRBV28,TRBJ1-3,.,.
CASSEAGQGIRETQYF,TGTGCCAGCAGTGAAGCGGGTCAGGGGATCCGGGAGACCCAGTACTTC,TRBV6-1,TRBJ2-5,few,.
CASSRHPLGTQYF,TGTGCCAGCAGCCGACACCCGTTAGGTACGCAGTATTTT,TRBV7-2,TRBJ2-3,few,.
CASSYERGDTDTQYF,TGTGCCAGCAGTTACGAGCGGGGGGACACAGATACGCAGTATTTT,TRBV6-5,TRBJ2-3,few,TRBD2
CASSRVGQFYGYTF,TGTGCCAGCAGCAGAGTGGGACAGTTCTATGGCTACACCTTC,TRBV5-4,TRBJ1-2,.,TRBD1
CASRRDSDSNQPQHF,TGTGCCAGCAGAAGGGACAGCGATAGCAATCAGCCCCAGCATTTT,TRBV6-5,TRBJ1-5,.,TRBD1
CASSPPSTQETQYF,TGTGCCAGCTCACCACCGTCCACACAAGAGACCCAGTACTTC,TRBV18,TRBJ2-5,.,.
CASSAGQGLGSNEKLFF,TGTGCCAGCAGTGCAGGACAGGGGTTAGGCTCTAATGAAAAACTGTTTTTT,TRBV28,TRBJ1-4,.,TRBD1
CATSRVGLITQFF,TGTGCCACCAGCAGAGTGGGACTGATAACGCAGTTCTTC,TRBV15,TRBJ2-1,.,.
CASSPRTSGGPALYF,TGTGCCAGCAGCCCCCGGACTAGCGGGGGGCCTGCACTTTACTTC,TRBV27,TRBJ2-5,many,TRBD2
CASIQGSTEAFF,TGTGCCAGCATACAGGGGTCAACTGAAGCTTTCTTT,TRBV6-6,TRBJ1-1,.,TRBD1